The 24 T cell receptor beta chains given below trace back to one sample, sequenced in a study of TIL therapy for anti-PD-1-resistant metastatic lung cancer. Sequencing used immunoSEQ v3. Profiling relied on immunoSEQ multiplex PCR, and the TCRdb table lists in-frame clones only, not all of them. This sample has approximately 27,000 clones; 55% to 75% occur once, and the top ten carry around 6.9%. As to time point: pre-treatment sample, taken before nivolumab and TIL therapy. Most excised metastases sampled were pleural nodules or supraclavicular lymph nodes. This specimen consisted of tumor tissue, obtained at baseline. These receptors were obtained from a person aged 30 to 80 with non-small cell lung cancer.

Written as DNA, the CDR3 is TGCGCCAGCAGTGACCACGGGACCTCCTACGAGCAGTACTTC. Translated: CASSDHGTSYEQYF. The V call is TRBV10-2, the J call TRBJ2-7; TRBD1 or TRBD2 may be the D gene (5 bases each). This CDR3 is 14 amino acids long. V lost 3 bases and J 0 bases, leaving 9 bases between the germline ends. The germline V gene has CDR1 WSHSY and CDR2 SAAADI.

The chain employs TRBV5-6 and TRBJ1-2; TRBD1 matches at 7 bases. V gave up 0 bases and J gave up 5 bases; unmatched junction bases: 7. Per germline, CDR1 SGHDT and CDR2 YYEEEE. CDR3 length: 15 amino acids. CDR3 sequence: CASSLVQGQQYGYTF. Here the CDR3 DNA reads TGTGCCAGCAGCTTGGTCCAGGGACAGCAATATGGCTACACCTTC.

Judged by abundance, this clone is medium-sized (0.01 to 0.1%). The genes are TRBV19 and TRBJ2-2; no definite D call. CDR3 length: 13 amino acids. The V and J ends lost 8 bases and 1 base respectively, with 8 bases between them. The germline V gene has CDR1 LNHDA and CDR2 SQIVND (reference sequence). This chain's CDR3 is CASRPVNTGELFF. Written as DNA, the CDR3 is TGTGCCAGTCGCCCAGTGAACACCGGGGAGCTGTTTTTT.

The CDR3 spells CASSLEGRQGTDTQYF. CDR3 nucleotides: TGTGCCAGCAGCTTAGAAGGAAGACAGGGCACAGATACGCAGTATTTT. This chain connects TRBV11-2 to TRBJ2-3, with D tentatively TRBD1 (6 bases). This CDR3 region has 16 residues. Germline CDR1 SGHAT, CDR2 FQNNGV. V gave up 0 bases and J gave up 1 base, with 11 bases separating them.

CDR3 coding DNA: TGTGCCAGCAGCGGACAGGGCACTGAAGCTTTCTTT. Amino acids: CASSGQGTEAFF. V usage is TRBV9 and J usage is TRBJ1-1; 7 nucleotides align to TRBD1. With 3 bases clipped from V and 4 bases from J, the junction kept 0 bases outside the gene matches. Germline V gene data show CDR1 as SGDLS and CDR2 as YYNGEE. This CDR3 is built from 12 residues.

The chain combines TRBV13 with TRBJ2-1; D not certain. The germline V gene has CDR1 PRHDT and CDR2 FYEKMQ (reference sequence). The V end lost 0 bases, the J end lost 4 bases, and 1 base lay between the germline ends. The CDR3 spans 12 residues. CDR3 protein: CASSLGYNEQFF. The CDR3 DNA reads TGTGCCAGCAGCTTAGGGTACAATGAGCAGTTCTTC.

V and J are TRBV18 and TRBJ2-5; D may be TRBD2 (5 bases). The CDR3 has 14 residues. With 4 bases removed from V and 5 bases from J, the gap between germline ends came to 14 bases. Per the germline V gene, CDR1 is KGHSH and CDR2 is LQKENI. The CDR3 reads CASSRAHGEETQYF. CDR3 bases: TGTGCCAGCTCACGGGCGCACGGGGAGGAGACCCAGTACTTC.

This chain uses TRBV7-2 with TRBJ2-5; tentatively, D is TRBD2 (7 bases). CDR3 size: 14 residues. Deletions cut 3 bases from V and 6 bases from J, with 14 bases between. Germline V gene data show CDR1 as SGHTA and CDR2 as FQGNSA. In DNA, the CDR3 is TGTGCCAGCAGCTTGGGGGGGGCCATAAAGACCCAGTACTTC. The encoded protein is CASSLGGAIKTQYF. Based on the CDR3 plus reference TRBV7-2 and TRBJ2-5, the full variable domain is GAGVSQSPSNKVTEKGKDVELRCDPISGHTALYWYRQSLGQGLEFLIYFQGNSAPDKSGLPSDRFSAERTGGSVSTLTIQRTQQEDSAVYLCASSLGGAIKTQYFGPGTRLLVL.

The CDR3 reads CASSYSIHQPQHF. In DNA, the CDR3 is TGTGCCAGCAGTTACTCGATCCATCAGCCCCAGCATTTT. The chain employs TRBV6-5 and TRBJ1-5, with unresolved D. The CDR3 is 13 residues long. Trimming removed 0 bases from V and 5 bases from J, with 5 bases in between. The germline V gene has CDR1 MNHEY and CDR2 SVGAGI.

This clone was recorded only once. The V call is TRBV9, the J call TRBJ1-1, with D perhaps matching TRBD1 (5 bases). Germline V gene sequence: CDR1 SGDLS, CDR2 YYNGEE. Trimming took 4 bases from V and 7 from J, leaving 14 bases between them. The CDR3 runs 13 residues. CDR3 region: CASSTVGGVEAFF. The CDR3 nucleotides are TGTGCCAGCAGCACCGTGGGGGGAGTTGAAGCTTTCTTT.

The chain combines TRBV19 with TRBJ2-5; no clear D gene. The CDR3 is made up of 13 amino acids. V dropped 3 bases and J dropped 3 bases, with 8 bases sitting between them. The germline V gene encodes CDR1 LNHDA and CDR2 SQIVND (reference sequence). CDR3 nucleotide sequence: TGTGCCAGTAGTATTAGGCCCGAAGAGACCCAGTACTTC. Protein product: CASSIRPEETQYF.

The gene calls are TRBV4-2 and TRBJ2-5; possible D gene TRBD2, 7 bases. The CDR3 covers 16 residues. V dropped 0 bases and J dropped 5 bases, with 16 bases sitting between them. CDR1 is LGHNA and CDR2 is YNFKEQ in the germline V gene. CDR3 nucleotides: TGTGCCAGCAGCCAAGATGGGGAGGGGGGGGTGGAGACCCAGTACTTC. The encoded protein is CASSQDGEGGVETQYF.

V is TRBV6-1 and J is TRBJ2-3, with 13 nucleotides matching TRBD2. The junction had 6 bases not matched to a gene; V was cut back by 9 bases and J by 3 bases. The CDR3 has 15 residues. Germline values: CDR1 MNHNS, CDR2 SASEGT. The DNA of the CDR3 is TGTGCCAGTACACTACTAGCGGGGGGGACAGATACGCAGTATTTT. Amino acid sequence: CASTLLAGGTDTQYF.

V gene TRBV25-1 combines with J gene TRBJ1-2; 11 nucleotides line up with TRBD1. Germline CDR1 and CDR2: MGHDK and SYGVNS. The CDR3 totals 16 residues. Germline trimming cut 6 bases from V and 0 bases from J; bases unmatched to any gene: 6. The CDR3 DNA sequence: TGTGCCAGCAGGGGGGACAGGGGGACCTCTAACTATGGCTACACCTTC. Protein product: CASRGDRGTSNYGYTF.

The chain recombines TRBV29-1 with TRBJ2-2, with D maybe TRBD1 (6 bases). This CDR3 has 13 residues. Germline lookup yields CDR1 SQVTM and CDR2 ANQGSEA. The CDR3 DNA reads as TGCAGGGAACCACAGGGGAACACCGGGGAGCTGTTTTTT. The encoded protein is CREPQGNTGELFF.

V is TRBV28 and J is TRBJ2-3, with D unclear. In germline, CDR1 is MDHEN, CDR2 SYDVKM. The CDR3 has 13 amino acids. Trimming pared 3 bases from V and 0 bases from J, leaving 4 bases between. The CDR3 coding sequence is TGTGCCAGCAGTTTGGGCAGCACAGATACGCAGTATTTT. Protein: CASSLGSTDTQYF.

This chain links TRBV4-1 with TRBJ2-1; TRBD1 aligns across 7 bases. Per the germline V gene, CDR1 is MGHRA and CDR2 is YSYEKL. Losses at the gene ends were 5 bases for V and 2 bases for J; bases not matched to a gene: 9. The CDR3 runs 16 residues. CDR3 DNA sequence: TGCGCCAGCAGCGCCCGACAGGGCCTTACCTACAATGAGCAGTTCTTC. This translates into CASSARQGLTYNEQFF.

The chain carries TRBV5-1 and TRBJ1-5; D uncertain. Germline V gives CDR1 SGHRS, CDR2 YFSETQ. This CDR3 region has 13 residues. V lost 5 bases, J lost 9 bases, and 15 bases lay in between. The CDR3 protein is CASRRTDDGPQHF. The CDR3 nucleotides are TGCGCCAGCAGGCGTACGGACGACGGGCCCCAGCATTTT.

The chain employs TRBV4-1 and TRBJ1-1; 8 bases agree with TRBD1. From germline, CDR1 is MGHRA and CDR2 YSYEKL. The CDR3 covers 15 residues. With 5 bases clipped from V and 11 bases from J, the junction kept 16 bases outside the gene matches. CDR3 nucleotide sequence: TGCGCCAGCAGCTTAGCCGGGACAGGAGCCTCGGGGGCTTTCTTT. It codes for CASSLAGTGASGAFF.

The CDR3 sequence: CASSAGQNTEAFF. The CDR3 DNA is TGTGCCAGCAGCGCCGGACAGAACACTGAAGCTTTCTTT. J is TRBJ1-1 and V is TRBV5-8; D perhaps matches TRBD1 (5 bases). Germline CDR1 and CDR2: SGHTS and YDEGEE. This CDR3 is 13 amino acids long. V shed 4 bases and J shed 1 base, with 8 bases lying between them.

V gene TRBV6-5 combines with J gene TRBJ1-4; D gene uncertain. From germline, CDR1 is MNHEY and CDR2 SVGAGI. The CDR3 has 15 residues. Between the trimmed V and J ends, which lost 5 bases and 3 bases, there was a span of 13 bases. In nucleotides, the CDR3 is TGTGCCAGCAGTGTCCAGAGTGGATCTAATGAAAAACTGTTTTTT. Translating it yields CASSVQSGSNEKLFF.

This clone was counted once. This rearrangement joins TRBV11-2 to TRBJ2-5; D unresolved. The length of the CDR3 is 13 residues. Trimming removed 1 base at V and 5 bases at J, with 8 bases between. CDR1 is SGHAT, CDR2 FQNNGV, per germline. The CDR3 protein is CASSLGTSETQYF. The CDR3 coding sequence is TGTGCCAGCAGCTTAGGGACGTCGGAGACCCAGTACTTC.

The chain recombines TRBV4-1 with TRBJ2-2; 9 bases line up with TRBD2. Unmatched junction bases numbered 7, after V lost 3 bases and J lost 2 bases. Germline assignment: CDR1 MGHRA and CDR2 YSYEKL. The CDR3 runs 17 residues. CDR3 region: CASSQALAGANTGELFF. CDR3 nucleotide sequence: TGCGCCAGCAGCCAGGCGTTAGCGGGGGCCAACACCGGGGAGCTGTTTTTT.

The chain employs TRBV5-6 and TRBJ2-1; D is uncertain. V was shortened by 0 bases and J by 0 bases, with 7 bases between the two germline ends. Germline CDR1 is SGHDT and CDR2 is YYEEEE. CDR3 length: 15 residues. The CDR3 region has the DNA TGTGCCAGCAGCTTGGGGGCGAGCTCCTACAATGAGCAGTTCTTC. Its translation is CASSLGASSYNEQFF.